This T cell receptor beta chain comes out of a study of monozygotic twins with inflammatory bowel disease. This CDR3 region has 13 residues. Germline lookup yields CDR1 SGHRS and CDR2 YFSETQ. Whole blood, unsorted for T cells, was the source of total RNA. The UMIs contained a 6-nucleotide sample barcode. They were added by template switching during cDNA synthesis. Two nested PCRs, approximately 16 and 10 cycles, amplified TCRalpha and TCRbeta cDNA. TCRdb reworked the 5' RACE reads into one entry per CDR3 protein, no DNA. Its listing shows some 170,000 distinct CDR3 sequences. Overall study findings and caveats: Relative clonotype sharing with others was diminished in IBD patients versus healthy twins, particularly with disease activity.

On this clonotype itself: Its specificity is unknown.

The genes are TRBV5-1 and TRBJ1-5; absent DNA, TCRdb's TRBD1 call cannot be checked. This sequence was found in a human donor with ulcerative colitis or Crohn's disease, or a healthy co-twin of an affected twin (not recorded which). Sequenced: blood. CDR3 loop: CASSLQGNQPQHF.